The TCR beta chain under discussion was sequenced for a study of post-analysis software for immune sequencing data (dated by TCRdb to the mid-2010s). With respect to the entire study: The recorded disease courses included relapsing-remitting, secondary progressive and progressive-relapsing multiple sclerosis, and some patients had no subtype annotation. The multiple sclerosis patient repertoires were compared with approximately 11 previously published healthy control repertoires from donors aged roughly 6 to 25 years. A subset of samples was prepared in parallel using single-end sample barcoding, then pooled and co-amplified after Illumina adapter ligation.

To demonstrate the VDJtools post-analysis software, the study profiled TCR beta repertoires from the peripheral blood of around 13 young patients with multiple sclerosis. The multiple sclerosis patients were children and adolescents between roughly 6 and 17 years of age. V gives up 1 base and J gives up 3 bases, and the segment between their germline ends measures 6 bases. Taken from the germline V gene, the CDR1 and CDR2 loops are SGHTA and FQGNSA. From cysteine to phenylalanine, the CDR3 is 13 amino acids long. Solely the CDR3 DNA is kept, with 39 bases framed from the first base. Comments on this clonotype: Its binding antigen is unknown. No much larger clone exists at a distance of one base, and base qualities are not known.

Library preparation was by PCR. The listed sequencing device is Illumina HiSeq 2500. To reduce PCR and sequencing biases, unique molecular identifiers were built into the TCR beta cDNA libraries. Per 1 to 10 million input T cells, approximately 500,000 cDNA molecules were obtained, such that each molecule approximated one T cell. The patient libraries were prepared and sequenced with the same protocol used for the earlier healthy control dataset. Within a given batch, samples were prepared together, multiplexed and sequenced on the same HiSeq lane. The source study handled its data this way. Raw barcoded reads were processed with MIGEC, discarding single-read molecular identifier groups before consensus assembly and CDR3 extraction. Clonotype tables were post-analysed with VDJtools, and diversity was normalized by down-sampling all datasets to the smallest sample size. To correct batch-related cross-sample contamination, repertoire overlap clustering matched CDR3 amino acid sequences but not nucleotide sequences. The public reads were quality trimmed at Q25 with fastp and then assembled into clones with MiXCR by TCRdb, keeping productive beta chains. When rows share a CDR3 protein, they turn into one entry using the most common DNA and genes. TCRdb's processing, not the authors', yielded these V and J calls. The sample table lists about 680,000 distinct CDR3 sequences, around 60% of them with a count of one. The ten most abundant clones make up 11% of the sample.

The paper as a whole reports these results and caveats: Strong co-clustering of samples prepared in the same batch was shown by direct clustering with F measure, prompting a batch-effect correction. The multiple sclerosis patient group was slightly younger than the control group. Compared with controls, multiple sclerosis patients had significantly lower normalized Chao1 diversity, a finding suggesting substantial peripheral T-cell clonal expansion. Significantly higher frequencies in patients than in controls were found for a few TRBV segments, including TRBV5-6, TRBV5-1 and TRBV20-1.

Recombination connected TRBV7-2 to TRBJ1-2, with the D gene not clear enough to name. The specimen sequenced was blood. The clonotype originates from a girl aged 2-9 years with multiple sclerosis. The CDR3 is CASSLVGHYGYTF. At the DNA level, the sequence is TGTGCCAGCAGCTTAGTGGGCCACTATGGCTACACCTTC.